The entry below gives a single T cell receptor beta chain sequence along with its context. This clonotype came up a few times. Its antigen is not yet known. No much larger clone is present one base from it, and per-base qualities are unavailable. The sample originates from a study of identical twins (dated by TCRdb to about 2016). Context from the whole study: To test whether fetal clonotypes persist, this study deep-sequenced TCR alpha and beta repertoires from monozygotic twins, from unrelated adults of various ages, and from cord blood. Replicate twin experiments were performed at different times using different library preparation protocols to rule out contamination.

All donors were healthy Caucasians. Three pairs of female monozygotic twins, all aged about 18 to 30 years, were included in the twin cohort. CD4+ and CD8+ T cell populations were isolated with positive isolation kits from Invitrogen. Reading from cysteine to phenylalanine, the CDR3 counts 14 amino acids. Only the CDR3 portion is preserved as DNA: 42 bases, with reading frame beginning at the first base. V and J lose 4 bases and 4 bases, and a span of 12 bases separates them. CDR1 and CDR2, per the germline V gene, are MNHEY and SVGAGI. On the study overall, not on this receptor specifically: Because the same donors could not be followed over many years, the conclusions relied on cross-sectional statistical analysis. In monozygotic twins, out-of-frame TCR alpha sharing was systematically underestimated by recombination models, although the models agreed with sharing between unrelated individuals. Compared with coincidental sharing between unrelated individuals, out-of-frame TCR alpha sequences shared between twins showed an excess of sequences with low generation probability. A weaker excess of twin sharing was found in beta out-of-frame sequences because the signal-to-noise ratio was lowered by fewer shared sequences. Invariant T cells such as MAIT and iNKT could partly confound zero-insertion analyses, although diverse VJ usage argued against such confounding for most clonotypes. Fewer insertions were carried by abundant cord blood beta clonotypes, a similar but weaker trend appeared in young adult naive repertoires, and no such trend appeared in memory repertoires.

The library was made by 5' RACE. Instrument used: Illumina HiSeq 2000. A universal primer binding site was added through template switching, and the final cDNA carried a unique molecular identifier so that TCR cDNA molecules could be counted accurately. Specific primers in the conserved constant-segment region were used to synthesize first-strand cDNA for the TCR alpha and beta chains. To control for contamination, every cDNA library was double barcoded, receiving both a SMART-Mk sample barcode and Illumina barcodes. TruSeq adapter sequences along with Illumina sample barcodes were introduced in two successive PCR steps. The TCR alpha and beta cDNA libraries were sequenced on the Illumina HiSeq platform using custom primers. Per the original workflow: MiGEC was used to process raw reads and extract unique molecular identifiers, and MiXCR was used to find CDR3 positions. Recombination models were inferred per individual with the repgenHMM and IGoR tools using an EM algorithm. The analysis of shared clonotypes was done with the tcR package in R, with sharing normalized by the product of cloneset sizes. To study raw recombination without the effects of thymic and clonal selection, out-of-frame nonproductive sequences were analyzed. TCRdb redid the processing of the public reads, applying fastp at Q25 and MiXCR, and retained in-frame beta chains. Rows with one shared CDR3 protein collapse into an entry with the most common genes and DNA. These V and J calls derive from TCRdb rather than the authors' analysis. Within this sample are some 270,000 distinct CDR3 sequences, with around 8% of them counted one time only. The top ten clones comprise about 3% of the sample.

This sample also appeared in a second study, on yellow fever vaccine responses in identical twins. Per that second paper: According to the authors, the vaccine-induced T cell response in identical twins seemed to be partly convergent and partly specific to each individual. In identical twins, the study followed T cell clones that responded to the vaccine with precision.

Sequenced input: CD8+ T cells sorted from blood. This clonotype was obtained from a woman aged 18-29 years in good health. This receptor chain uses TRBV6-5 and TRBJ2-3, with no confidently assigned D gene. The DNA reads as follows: TGTGCCAGCAGTTCTCAGACTCTTCCAGATACGCAGTATTTT. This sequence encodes CASSSQTLPDTQYF.